Listed below are T cell receptor beta chains from one sample, sequenced in a study of CD8 T cells in ankylosing spondylitis. TCRdb used MiXCR to reprocess the 5' RACE reads, holding one entry per CDR3 protein. In the table there are just under 550,000 distinct CDR3 sequences, approximately 11% of which are singletons. The sequenced material came from blood, either unsorted or a sorted T cell fraction (not recorded which). These receptors originate from a male donor with ankylosing spondylitis. Each CDR3 is given with its conserved first and last residue. D genes are given only for firm matches. Expanded clones get a size class; other rows say once, few or many, or leave the size out.

d_call j_call clone_size v_call cdr3_aa cdr3_nt
. TRBJ1-5 few TRBV7-9 CASSFTDQPQHF TGTGCCAGCAGCTTCACGGATCAGCCCCAGCATTTT
. TRBJ1-1 . TRBV20-1 CSAAGPGHTEAFF TGCAGTGCCGCGGGTCCAGGGCACACTGAAGCTTTCTTT
TRBD1 TRBJ1-4 . TRBV20-1 CSANDRDREKLFF TGCAGTGCTAATGACAGGGACCGGGAAAAACTGTTTTTT
TRBD2 TRBJ2-1 . TRBV24-1 CATSTRVGRGRGYNEQFF TGTGCCACCAGTACAAGGGTCGGGAGAGGGAGGGGCTACAATGAGCAGTTCTTC
TRBD1 TRBJ2-5 . TRBV15 CATSARRGQALSGTQYF TGTGCCACCAGCGCGCGAAGGGGGCAGGCTCTTTCAGGGACCCAGTACTTC
. TRBJ2-1 few TRBV11-3 CASSSADYNEQFF TGTGCCAGCAGCTCAGCGGACTACAATGAGCAGTTCTTC
TRBD1 TRBJ2-1 few TRBV20-1 CSARGGTGSSYNEQFF TGCAGTGCTAGAGGGGGGACAGGCAGCTCCTACAATGAGCAGTTCTTC
. TRBJ2-3 few TRBV4-2 CASSQLTSNADTQYF TGTGCCAGCAGCCAGCTAACTAGTAACGCAGATACGCAGTATTTT
. TRBJ2-7 few TRBV7-9 CASSFGAGNEQYF TGTGCCAGCAGCTTCGGGGCAGGGAACGAGCAGTACTTC
TRBD2 TRBJ2-1 many TRBV5-1 CASSWSGEGYNEQFF TGCGCCAGCAGCTGGTCGGGGGAGGGTTACAATGAGCAGTTCTTC
TRBD1 TRBJ2-5 . TRBV11-2 CASSFNRGLGETQYF TGTGCCAGCAGCTTCAACAGGGGCCTAGGGGAGACCCAGTACTTC
. TRBJ2-1 few TRBV20-1 CSARTAGGGEFF TGCAGTGCTAGAACGGCAGGGGGGGGGGAGTTCTTC
. TRBJ1-1 . TRBV7-2 CASSLNQGQYTEAFF TGTGCCAGCAGCTTAAATCAGGGGCAATACACTGAAGCTTTCTTT
. TRBJ2-3 few TRBV6-8 CASTGKPSTDTQYF TGTGCCAGCACCGGAAAACCTAGCACAGATACGCAGTATTTT
. TRBJ1-2 . TRBV7-2 CASSPRVYSNYGYTF TGTGCCAGCAGCCCACGGGTTTACAGTAACTATGGCTACACCTTC
TRBD1 TRBJ1-5 few TRBV24-1 CATSDPRRGGNQPQHF TGTGCCACCAGTGATCCACGCAGGGGGGGCAATCAGCCCCAGCATTTT
. TRBJ2-1 few TRBV30 CAWSVRYMEDNEQFF TGTGCCTGGAGTGTAAGGTATATGGAGGACAATGAGCAGTTCTTC
TRBD1 TRBJ1-5 few TRBV7-2 CASSFSQGTVSNQPQHF TGTGCCAGCAGCTTCAGCCAGGGGACAGTGAGCAATCAGCCCCAGCATTTT
. TRBJ2-7 many TRBV2 CASSTSIRNEQYF TGTGCCAGCAGTACCTCAATTCGTAACGAGCAGTACTTC
. TRBJ2-4 many TRBV5-1 CASSFSGDRASQYF TGCGCCAGCAGCTTTTCAGGCGACCGGGCTAGTCAGTACTTC
. TRBJ2-4 few TRBV7-8 CASSPARLEKNIQYF TGTGCCAGCAGCCCGGCCAGACTTGAAAAAAACATTCAGTACTTC
. TRBJ2-1 . TRBV7-7 CASSSDLYNNEQFF TGTGCCAGCAGCTCGGACTTATACAACAATGAGCAGTTCTTC
. TRBJ1-2 few TRBV29-1 CSVDVSGYTF TGCAGCGTTGATGTATCGGGCTACACCTTC
. TRBJ1-5 . TRBV30 CAWSLGGPGQLPQHF TGTGCCTGGAGTCTTGGAGGGCCCGGCCAGTTGCCCCAGCATTTT
TRBD2 TRBJ2-5 few TRBV12-3/TRBV12-4 CASSHGLAGGQNF TGTGCCAGCAGCCACGGACTAGCGGGAGGCCAGAACTTC
. TRBJ1-5 few TRBV20-1 CSARGRGSRQPQHF TGCAGTGCTAGAGGAAGGGGGTCCCGGCAGCCCCAGCATTTT
TRBD2 TRBJ2-1 few TRBV5-1 CASRLTSAYNEQFF TGCGCCAGCAGACTGACTAGCGCGTACAATGAGCAGTTCTTC
. TRBJ1-2 few TRBV2 CASSESISGVTNYGYTF TGTGCCAGCAGTGAAAGCATATCTGGGGTGACAAACTATGGCTACACCTTC
TRBD2 TRBJ2-1 few TRBV20-1 CSALSSGSSYNEQFF TGCAGTGCTTTGTCCAGCGGGAGCTCCTACAATGAGCAGTTCTTC
. TRBJ2-3 many TRBV5-1 CASTSWGDGTDTQYF TGCGCCAGCACCTCTTGGGGGGACGGCACAGATACGCAGTATTTT
. TRBJ1-6 . TRBV2 CASSVGLLENSPLHF TGTGCCAGCAGTGTGGGATTATTGGAGAATTCACCCCTCCACTTT
. TRBJ1-3 few TRBV7-2 CASSLDVGTTIYF TGTGCCAGCAGCTTAGACGTGGGGACCACCATATATTTT
TRBD2 TRBJ2-3 many TRBV10-3 CAISEPPGLAKGIDTQYF TGTGCCATCAGTGAGCCTCCGGGACTAGCCAAGGGTATAGATACGCAGTATTTT
TRBD1 TRBJ2-1 . TRBV24-1 CATSGQGIYNEQFF TGTGCCACCAGTGGACAGGGAATTTACAATGAGCAGTTCTTC
. TRBJ2-2 . TRBV5-6 CASSLAGRKGLTGELFF TGTGCCAGCAGCTTGGCCGGCAGAAAAGGACTCACCGGGGAGCTGTTTTTT
. TRBJ1-1 . TRBV29-1 CSVLGDKGTEAFF TGCAGCGTCTTGGGGGACAAGGGCACTGAAGCTTTCTTT
TRBD1 TRBJ1-5 few TRBV12-3/TRBV12-4 CASSWTGRNQPQHF TGTGCCAGCAGTTGGACAGGCCGCAATCAGCCCCAGCATTTT
. TRBJ2-5 . TRBV28 CASSEIGDQQETQYF TGTGCCAGCAGTGAGATTGGGGACCAGCAAGAGACCCAGTACTTC
. TRBJ2-2 . TRBV7-9 CASSLGKRTNTGELFF TGTGCCAGCAGCTTAGGGAAGCGGACGAACACCGGGGAGCTGTTTTTT
. TRBJ2-3 few TRBV5-1 CASSLDSPDTQYF TGCGCCAGCAGCCTCGACAGCCCAGATACGCAGTATTTT
. TRBJ1-2 . TRBV5-1 CASSLALQGVGGYTF TGCGCCAGCAGCTTGGCTCTACAGGGTGTGGGCGGCTACACCTTC
. TRBJ2-7 . TRBV20-1 CSAGGSRGYEQYF TGCAGTGCTGGGGGGAGTCGTGGGTACGAGCAGTACTTC
. TRBJ2-1 many TRBV29-1 CSVEAGGQFF TGCAGCGTTGAAGCCGGGGGCCAGTTCTTC
TRBD1 TRBJ1-2 few TRBV12-3/TRBV12-4 CASTKTGTHGYTF TGTGCCAGCACTAAGACAGGGACACATGGCTACACCTTC
. TRBJ2-5 . TRBV7-2 CASSLRSFRETQYF TGTGCCAGCAGCCTTCGGTCTTTCAGAGAGACCCAGTACTTC
. TRBJ1-5 many TRBV10-3 CAISDSWRAGNQPQHF TGTGCCATCAGTGACTCATGGAGGGCTGGCAATCAGCCCCAGCATTTT
. TRBJ2-5 . TRBV12-3/TRBV12-4 CASSRDDVHQETQYF TGTGCCAGCAGCCGGGACGACGTACACCAAGAGACCCAGTACTTC
. TRBJ1-6 . TRBV27 CASSSPTKRENSNSPLHF TGTGCCAGCAGTTCACCTACAAAGCGGGAAAATTCAAATTCACCCCTCCACTTT
. TRBJ2-1 . TRBV29-1 CSVGGPGKEQFF TGCAGCGTTGGAGGACCGGGTAAGGAGCAGTTCTTC